This T cell receptor beta chain stems from a study of monozygotic twins with inflammatory bowel disease. CDR1 SGHRS and CDR2 YFSETQ come from the germline V gene. The CDR3 has 16 amino acids. UMIs incorporating a 6-nucleotide sample barcode were appended by means of template switching. TCRdb reanalyzed the 5' RACE reads and collapses them to one entry per CDR3 protein, without DNA. The sample has roughly 320,000 distinct CDR3 sequences. The clonotype comes from a human donor with ulcerative colitis or Crohn's disease, or a healthy co-twin of an affected twin (not recorded which). V usage is TRBV5-1 and J usage is TRBJ2-5; the TCRdb call, TRBD2, lacks DNA for checking. Source material: blood. The chain's CDR3 is CASSLDSGGASETQYF.